This is a list of T cell receptor beta chains from one sample in a study of T cell changes during pregnancy in multiple sclerosis. The repertoire was sequenced with immunoSEQ multiplex PCR; TCRdb's copy has only in-frame clones and lacks some. The table records 35,000 to 40,000 clones, more than 85% of them present only once. The specimen was CD8+ T cells from peripheral blood mononuclear cells, collected in the third trimester of pregnancy. The receptors were gathered from a female donor with multiple sclerosis, enrolled in a pregnancy study. The CDR3 runs from the conserved cysteine through the conserved F or W. The D gene is left open where the match is weak. Some rows mark clone size as missing; the rest say once, few, many or name a class of expanded clone.

clone_size,d_call,v_call,j_call,cdr3_nt,cdr3_aa
once,.,TRBV19,TRBJ2-3,TGTGCCAGTAGTCGAGTTAGCACAGATACGCAGTATTTT,CASSRVSTDTQYF
.,TRBD2,TRBV7-9,TRBJ2-2,TGTGCCAGCAGCTCCCCGGGGAGGGAGAAGAACACCGGGGAGCTGTTTTTT,CASSSPGREKNTGELFF
.,.,TRBV29-1,TRBJ2-7,TGCAGCGTTTCTGGACAGCAAGAGAGATACGAGCAGTACTTC,CSVSGQQERYEQYF
.,.,TRBV7-9,TRBJ2-7,TGTGCCAGCAGCTTAATAGGGGATACATACGAGCAGTACTTC,CASSLIGDTYEQYF
.,.,TRBV19,TRBJ2-7,TGTGCCAGTAGTATCACAGGGAGCTCCTACGAGCAGTACTTC,CASSITGSSYEQYF
once,TRBD2,TRBV2,TRBJ2-1,TGTGCCAGCAGCACCTGGCGGGAGAATAGTTACAATGAGCAGTTCTTC,CASSTWRENSYNEQFF
.,.,TRBV27,TRBJ1-5,TGTGCCAGCAGTTCTGGAGACTATAGCAATCAGCCCCAGCATTTT,CASSSGDYSNQPQHF
.,.,TRBV10-2,TRBJ2-1,TGCGCCAGCAGTGAGACTTTTTACAATGAGCAGTTCTTC,CASSETFYNEQFF
.,.,TRBV4-3,TRBJ2-2,TGCGCCAGCAGCCAAGATTCCTTGCGGTCGAACACCGGGGAGCTGTTTTTT,CASSQDSLRSNTGELFF
.,TRBD2,TRBV28,TRBJ2-1,TGTGCCAGCAGTTTAGCGGGAGGATTGATTGAGCAGTTCTTC,CASSLAGGLIEQFF
once,TRBD1,TRBV7-2,TRBJ2-7,TGTGCCAGCAGCGCAGGGCAGGGGGCGTACGAGCAGTACTTC,CASSAGQGAYEQYF
.,.,TRBV4-1,TRBJ2-7,TGCGCCAGCAGCCAAGATATCCCCTACGAGCAGTACTTC,CASSQDIPYEQYF
once,.,TRBV6-1,TRBJ1-1,TGTGCCAGCAGACCGCGGGGGTACACTGAAGCTTTCTTT,CASRPRGYTEAFF
once,TRBD2,TRBV27,TRBJ2-1,TGTGCCAGCAGTCAGGGGACTAGCGGGAGTATCTACAATGAGCAGTTCTTC,CASSQGTSGSIYNEQFF
once,.,TRBV2,TRBJ2-7,TGTGCCAGCAGGGGAGGAGGGGCCGGGGACTACTTC,CASRGGGAGDYF
.,TRBD1,TRBV7-6,TRBJ2-1,TGTGCCAGCAGCTTAGGGTCAGGGGGCTCCTACAATGAGCAGTTCTTC,CASSLGSGGSYNEQFF
few,.,TRBV5-1,TRBJ1-1,TGCGCCAGCAGCTCTCGACAGATCAACACTGAAGCTTTCTTT,CASSSRQINTEAFF
few,TRBD1,TRBV13,TRBJ1-3,TGTGCCAGCAGCTCCCTGGCGACAGGGAGTGGAAACACCATATATTTT,CASSSLATGSGNTIYF
few,.,TRBV29-1,TRBJ1-1,TGCAGCGCTCTCGACAGGTCCCCTGAAGCTTTCTTT,CSALDRSPEAFF
.,.,TRBV11-2,TRBJ2-1,TGTGCCAGCAGCCCAGGTGAGAATTTTTACAATGAGCAGTTCTTC,CASSPGENFYNEQFF
many,.,TRBV7-8,TRBJ2-7,TGTGCCAGCAGCTTAACCAGAGAGAGTCGGGGCTACGAGCAGTACTTC,CASSLTRESRGYEQYF
.,.,TRBV15,TRBJ2-7,TGTGCCACCAGCAGAGATCGGGGGGCCGTCATCTACGAGCAGTACTTC,CATSRDRGAVIYEQYF
.,.,TRBV28,TRBJ1-4,TGTGCCAGCAGTCACAGGGCTTGGGAGGAAAAACTGTTTTTT,CASSHRAWEEKLFF
.,.,TRBV7-2,TRBJ1-2,TGTGCCAGCAGAGGCAGCGCAGACTATGGCTACACCTTC,CASRGSADYGYTF
.,.,TRBV6-5,TRBJ2-7,TGTGCCAGCAGCCTCTCCCCGGGAAACGAGCAGTACTTC,CASSLSPGNEQYF
.,.,TRBV19,TRBJ2-1,TGTGCCAGTAGTCCCCCCCGCGCGACCTACAATGAGCAGTTCTTC,CASSPPRATYNEQFF
once,TRBD2,TRBV9,TRBJ2-1,TGTGCCAGCAGTTCCGGGACTAGCGGGTCTTTACCTCACAATGAGCAGTTCTTC,CASSSGTSGSLPHNEQFF
.,TRBD1,TRBV10-2,TRBJ1-5,TGCGCCAGCGCCTTAGGACAGGGAAGACGGCCCCAGCATTTT,CASALGQGRRPQHF
.,.,TRBV2,TRBJ2-2,TGTGCCAGCAGTGGGTCGTCGGGATGGCCCACCGGGGAGCTGTTTTTT,CASSGSSGWPTGELFF
.,.,TRBV6-1,TRBJ1-2,TGTGCCAGCAGTGGATTCTCGGCTGAGGGATTATATGGCTACACCTTC,CASSGFSAEGLYGYTF
.,TRBD2,TRBV29-1,TRBJ2-1,TGCAGCGTCCATAGCGGGAGCGCAAATGAGCAGTTCTTC,CSVHSGSANEQFF
.,TRBD2,TRBV5-1,TRBJ2-3,TGCGCCAACCTTCAGACCGAAGCGGGAGGGCCGGTCACAGATACGCAGTATTTT,CANLQTEAGGPVTDTQYF
once,TRBD1,TRBV27,TRBJ1-5,TGTGCCAGCAGTCTAGAGGGGGCGCGTATCAATCAGCCCCAGCATTTT,CASSLEGARINQPQHF
once,.,TRBV19,TRBJ1-2,TGTGCCAGTACCCTGGGGGGGGCCGGAGGCTACACCTTC,CASTLGGAGGYTF
once,.,TRBV9,TRBJ2-7,TGTGCCAGCTCTACGGGGGACTCCTACGAGCAGTACTTC,CASSTGDSYEQYF
.,TRBD1,TRBV6-1,TRBJ2-7,TGTGCCAGCAGTGAAACAGGGGGGTCTTCCTACGAGCAGTACTTC,CASSETGGSSYEQYF
.,TRBD1,TRBV19,TRBJ1-3,TGTGCCAGTAGTCCCTCAGGACAGGGGACAGGAAACACCATATATTTT,CASSPSGQGTGNTIYF
.,TRBD1,TRBV5-3,TRBJ1-5,TGTGCCAGAAGTCCGGACAGGGGCCATAGCAATCAGCCCCAGCATTTT,CARSPDRGHSNQPQHF
.,.,TRBV2,TRBJ1-5,TGTGCCAGCAGCAGCACACAGGTTGAGCCCCAGCATTTT,CASSSTQVEPQHF
once,TRBD2,TRBV5-1,TRBJ2-1,TGCGCCAGCAGCAGCACTATAGCGGGAGTTCCTGAGCAGTTCTTC,CASSSTIAGVPEQFF
.,TRBD2,TRBV7-2,TRBJ2-3,TGTGCCAGCAGCTTAAAGTCGGCTAGCGGGGCGGATACGCAGTATTTT,CASSLKSASGADTQYF
.,.,TRBV7-6,TRBJ2-2,TGTGCCAGCAGCTTAACAGGGACCACCGGGGAGCTGTTTTTT,CASSLTGTTGELFF
.,TRBD2,TRBV13,TRBJ2-7,TGTGCCAGCAGCAACCGGACTAGCGGGAGTGTGTACGAGCAGTACTTC,CASSNRTSGSVYEQYF
.,.,TRBV11-3,TRBJ1-1,TGTGCCAGCAGCTTACCAGGGGAGAACACTGAAGCTTTCTTT,CASSLPGENTEAFF
.,.,TRBV10-1,TRBJ1-1,TGCGCCAGCAGTGAGTATAATGAAAGGGGGAAGAACACTGAAGCTTTCTTT,CASSEYNERGKNTEAFF
.,.,TRBV6-5,TRBJ1-5,TGTGCCAGCAGTTACTCGCGGGGGGCGGGTCAGCCCCAGCATTTT,CASSYSRGAGQPQHF
.,.,TRBV4-3,TRBJ2-3,TGCGCCAGCAGCCTTCGAAGGGGCGGAAACACAGATACGCAGTATTTT,CASSLRRGGNTDTQYF
once,.,TRBV7-9,TRBJ1-4,TGTGCCAGCGGCGAGTCAGAGGGTGAAAAACTGTTTTTT,CASGESEGEKLFF
.,TRBD1,TRBV19,TRBJ1-5,TGTGCCAGTAGTATTTGGCAGGGGGGCAATCAGCCCCAGCATTTT,CASSIWQGGNQPQHF
.,.,TRBV14,TRBJ2-7,TGTGCCAGCAGCCAAGAAGTGGTAGGGGGCTCCTACGAGCAGTACTTC,CASSQEVVGGSYEQYF